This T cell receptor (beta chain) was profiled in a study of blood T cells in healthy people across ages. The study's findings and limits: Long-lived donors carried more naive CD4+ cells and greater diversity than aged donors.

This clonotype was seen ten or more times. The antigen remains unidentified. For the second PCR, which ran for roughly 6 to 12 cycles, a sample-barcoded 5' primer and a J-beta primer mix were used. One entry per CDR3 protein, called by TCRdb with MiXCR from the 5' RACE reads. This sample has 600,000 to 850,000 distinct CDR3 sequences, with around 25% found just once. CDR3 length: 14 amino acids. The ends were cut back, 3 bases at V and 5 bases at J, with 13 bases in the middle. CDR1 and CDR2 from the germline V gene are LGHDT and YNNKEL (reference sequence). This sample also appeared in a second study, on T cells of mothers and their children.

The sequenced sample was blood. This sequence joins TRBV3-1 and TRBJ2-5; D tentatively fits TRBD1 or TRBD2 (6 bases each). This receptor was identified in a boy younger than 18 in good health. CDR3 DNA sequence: TGTGCCAGCAGCCAGAACCGAGGGGGGGAGACCCAGTACTTC. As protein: CASSQNRGGETQYF.